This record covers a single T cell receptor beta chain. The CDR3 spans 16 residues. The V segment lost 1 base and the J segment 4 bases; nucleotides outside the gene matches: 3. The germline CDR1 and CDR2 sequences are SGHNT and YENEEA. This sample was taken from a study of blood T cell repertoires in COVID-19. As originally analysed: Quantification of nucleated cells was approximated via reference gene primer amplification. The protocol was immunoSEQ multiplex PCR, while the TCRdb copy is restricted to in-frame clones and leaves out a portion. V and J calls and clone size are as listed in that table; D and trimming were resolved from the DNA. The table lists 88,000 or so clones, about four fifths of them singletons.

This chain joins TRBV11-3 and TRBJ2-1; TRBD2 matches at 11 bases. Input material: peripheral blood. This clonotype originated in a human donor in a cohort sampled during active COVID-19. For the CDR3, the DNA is TGTGCCAGCAGCTTAGTCGGGACTAGCGGTTACAATGAGCAGTTCTTC. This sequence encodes CASSLVGTSGYNEQFF.